This TCR beta chain derives from a study of OX40 agonist ivuxolimab in advanced cancers. Study summary: Ivuxolimab is a fully human IgG2 antibody that activates OX40 (CD134). Dose-escalation cases comprised hepatocellular carcinoma, melanoma, renal cell or head and neck cancer. Allowance was made for prior anti-PD-1, anti-PD-L1 or anti-CTLA-4 therapy, and roughly 40% had some.

Assay: immunoSEQ multiplex PCR; the TCRdb copy retains only in-frame clones and omits some. In the table there are 75,000 to 100,000 clones, around nine tenths of which are singletons. Looked up from germline, CDR1 is SQVTM and CDR2 is ANQGSEA. The CDR3 is 16 amino acids. Trimming took 3 bases from V and 1 from J; bases not matched to a gene: 7. Baseline, cycle 4 day 1, and cycle 7 day 1 were the blood sampling points. This chain links TRBV29-1 with TRBJ2-1; 9 bases align to TRBD2. The source material was CD4+ or CD8+ T cells sorted from blood, sampled in a trial of the OX40 agonist ivuxolimab. This TCR came from an adult with an advanced solid tumor such as melanoma, head and neck, liver or kidney cancer. The CDR3 here is CSVELAGGKSYNEQFF. The CDR3 bases are TGCAGCGTTGAGTTGGCGGGGGGGAAATCCTACAATGAGCAGTTCTTC.